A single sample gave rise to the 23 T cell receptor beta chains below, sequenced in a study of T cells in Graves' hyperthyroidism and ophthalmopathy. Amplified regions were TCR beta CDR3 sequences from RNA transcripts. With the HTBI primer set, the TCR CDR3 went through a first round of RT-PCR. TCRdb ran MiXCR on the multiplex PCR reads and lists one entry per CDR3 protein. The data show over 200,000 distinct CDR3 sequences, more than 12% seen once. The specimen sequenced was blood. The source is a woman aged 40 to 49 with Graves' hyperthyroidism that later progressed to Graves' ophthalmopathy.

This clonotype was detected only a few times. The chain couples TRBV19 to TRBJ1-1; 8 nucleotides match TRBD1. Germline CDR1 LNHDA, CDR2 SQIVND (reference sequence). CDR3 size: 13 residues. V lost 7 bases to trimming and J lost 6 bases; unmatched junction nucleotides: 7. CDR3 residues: CASIPGGLSEAFF. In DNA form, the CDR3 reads TGTGCCAGTATTCCAGGGGGCCTCTCTGAAGCTTTCTTT. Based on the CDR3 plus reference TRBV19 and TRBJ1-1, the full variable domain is DGGITQSPKYLFRKEGQNVTLSCEQNLNHDAMYWYRQDPGQGLRLIYYSQIVNDFQKGDIAEGYSVSREKKESFPLTVTSAQKNPTAFYLCASIPGGLSEAFFGQGTRLTVV.

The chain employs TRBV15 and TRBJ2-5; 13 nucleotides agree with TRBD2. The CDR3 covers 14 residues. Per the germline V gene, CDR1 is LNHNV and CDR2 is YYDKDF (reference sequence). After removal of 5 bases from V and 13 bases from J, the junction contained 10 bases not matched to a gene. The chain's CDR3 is CATSGGTSGDTWYF. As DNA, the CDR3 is TGTGCCACCAGCGGCGGGACTAGCGGGGACACCTGGTACTTC.

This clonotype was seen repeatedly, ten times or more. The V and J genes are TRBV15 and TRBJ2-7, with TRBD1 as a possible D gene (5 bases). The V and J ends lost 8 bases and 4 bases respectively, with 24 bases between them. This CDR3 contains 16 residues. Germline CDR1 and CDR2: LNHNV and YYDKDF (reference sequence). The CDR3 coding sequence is TGTGCCACCGCCTTTCCCCCTTCGGCAGGGCAGTACGAGCAGTACTTC. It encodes CATAFPPSAGQYEQYF.

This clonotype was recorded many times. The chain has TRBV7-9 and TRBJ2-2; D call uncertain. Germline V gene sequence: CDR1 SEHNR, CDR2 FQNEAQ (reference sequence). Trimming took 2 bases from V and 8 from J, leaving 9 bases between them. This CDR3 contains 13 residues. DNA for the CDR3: TGTGCCAGCAGCTTAAGTGTGTTAGGGGAGCTGTTTTTT. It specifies CASSLSVLGELFF.

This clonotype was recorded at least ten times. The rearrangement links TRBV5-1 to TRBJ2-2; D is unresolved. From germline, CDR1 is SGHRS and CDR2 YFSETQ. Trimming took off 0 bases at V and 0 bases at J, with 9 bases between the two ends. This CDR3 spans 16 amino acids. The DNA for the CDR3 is TGCGCCAGCAGCTTGGATGGGCCCCCGAACACCGGGGAGCTGTTTTTT. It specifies CASSLDGPPNTGELFF.

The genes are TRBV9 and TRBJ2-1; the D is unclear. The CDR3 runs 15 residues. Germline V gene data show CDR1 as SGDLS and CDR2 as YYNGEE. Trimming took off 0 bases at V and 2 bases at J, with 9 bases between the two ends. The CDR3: CASSVGSSAYNEQFF. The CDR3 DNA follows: TGTGCCAGCAGCGTAGGTAGCAGCGCCTACAATGAGCAGTTCTTC.

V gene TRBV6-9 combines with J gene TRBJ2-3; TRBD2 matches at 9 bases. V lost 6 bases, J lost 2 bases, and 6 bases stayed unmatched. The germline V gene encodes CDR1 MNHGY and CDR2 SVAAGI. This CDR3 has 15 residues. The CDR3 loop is CASRGLAGYTDTQYF. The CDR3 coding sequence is TGTGCCAGCAGGGGGCTAGCGGGGTACACAGATACGCAGTATTTT.

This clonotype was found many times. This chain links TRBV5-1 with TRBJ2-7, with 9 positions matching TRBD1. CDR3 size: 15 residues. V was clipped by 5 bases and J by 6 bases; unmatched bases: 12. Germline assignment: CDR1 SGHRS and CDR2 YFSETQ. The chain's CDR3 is CASSTTGTGPPEQYF. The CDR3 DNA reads TGCGCCAGCAGTACCACCGGGACAGGGCCCCCCGAGCAGTACTTC.

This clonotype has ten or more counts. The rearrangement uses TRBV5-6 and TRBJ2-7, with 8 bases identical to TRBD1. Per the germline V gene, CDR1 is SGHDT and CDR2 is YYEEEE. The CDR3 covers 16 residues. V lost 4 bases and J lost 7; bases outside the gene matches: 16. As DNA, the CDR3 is TGTGCCAGCAGCACCCGGGACAGGCCCTTTTTGGGGGAGCAGTACTTC. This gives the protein CASSTRDRPFLGEQYF.

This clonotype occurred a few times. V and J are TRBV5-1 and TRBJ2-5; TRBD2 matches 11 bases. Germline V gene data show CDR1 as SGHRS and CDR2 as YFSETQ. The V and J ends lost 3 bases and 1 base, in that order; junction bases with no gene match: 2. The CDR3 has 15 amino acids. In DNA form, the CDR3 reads TGCGCCAGCAGCTACGGGACTAGCGGCCAAGAGACCCAGTACTTC. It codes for CASSYGTSGQETQYF.

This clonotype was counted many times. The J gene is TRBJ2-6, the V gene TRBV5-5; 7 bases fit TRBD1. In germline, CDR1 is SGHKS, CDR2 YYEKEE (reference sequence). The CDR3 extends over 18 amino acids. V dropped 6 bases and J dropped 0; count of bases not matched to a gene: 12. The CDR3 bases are TGTGCCAGCACCCTGCGGACAGGAGTCTTCTCTGGGGCCAACGTCCTGACTTTC. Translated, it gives CASTLRTGVFSGANVLTF. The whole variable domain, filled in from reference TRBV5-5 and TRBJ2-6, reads DAGVTQSPTHLIKTRGQQVTLRCSPISGHKSVSWYQQVLGQGPQFIFQYYEKEERGRGNFPDRFSARQFPNYSSELNVNALLLGDSALYLCASTLRTGVFSGANVLTFGAGSRLTVL.

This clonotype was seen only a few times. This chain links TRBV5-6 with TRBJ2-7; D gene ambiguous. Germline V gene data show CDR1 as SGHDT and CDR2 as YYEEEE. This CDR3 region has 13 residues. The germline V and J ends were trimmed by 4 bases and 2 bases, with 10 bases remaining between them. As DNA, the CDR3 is TGTGCCAGCAGCCCCGCTCCAGCCTACGAGCAGTACTTC. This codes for CASSPAPAYEQYF.

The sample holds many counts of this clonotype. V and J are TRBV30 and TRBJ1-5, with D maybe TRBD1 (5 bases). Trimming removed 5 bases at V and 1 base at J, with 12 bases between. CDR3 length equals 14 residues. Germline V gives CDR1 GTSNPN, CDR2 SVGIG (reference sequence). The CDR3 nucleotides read TGTGCCTGGGACCGGGGGAACAGCAATCAGCCCCAGCATTTT. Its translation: CAWDRGNSNQPQHF.

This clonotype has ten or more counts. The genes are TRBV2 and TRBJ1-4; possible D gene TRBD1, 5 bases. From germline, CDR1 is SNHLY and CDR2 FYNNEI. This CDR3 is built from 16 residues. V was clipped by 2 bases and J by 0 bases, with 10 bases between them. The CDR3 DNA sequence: TGTGCCAGCAGTGAAATTGACAGCGCAACTAATGAAAAACTGTTTTTT. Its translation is CASSEIDSATNEKLFF. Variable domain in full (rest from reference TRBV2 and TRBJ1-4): EPEVTQTPSHQVTQMGQEVILRCVPISNHLYFYWYRQILGQKVEFLVSFYNNEISEKSEIFDDQFSVERPDGSNFTLKIRSTKLEDSAMYFCASSEIDSATNEKLFFGSGTQLSVL.

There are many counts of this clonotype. CDR3 in DNA: TGCAGTGCTTACTCCCTACAGGGGGTACGCACAGATACGCAGTATTTT. Protein product: CSAYSLQGVRTDTQYF. The chain links TRBV20-1 to TRBJ2-3, with TRBD1 matching over 8 bases. The V segment lost 5 bases and the J segment 1 base; nucleotides outside the gene matches: 11. Germline loops: CDR1 DFQATT, CDR2 SNEGSKA (reference sequence). The CDR3 covers 16 residues.

CDR3 sequence reads: CASSLPSGRGEQYF. The DNA of the CDR3 is TGTGCCAGCAGTTTGCCTAGCGGGAGAGGCGAGCAGTACTTC. This chain joins TRBV28 and TRBJ2-7, with TRBD2 matching over 10 bases. V shed 3 bases and J 6 bases; nucleotides not matched to a gene: 5. Germline CDR1 reads MDHEN; CDR2 reads SYDVKM. This CDR3 region has 14 residues.

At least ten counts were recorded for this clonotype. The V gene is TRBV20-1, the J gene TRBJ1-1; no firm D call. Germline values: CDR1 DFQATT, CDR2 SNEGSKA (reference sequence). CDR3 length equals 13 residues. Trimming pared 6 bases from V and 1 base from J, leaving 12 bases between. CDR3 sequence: CSARPDGNTEAFF. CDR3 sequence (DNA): TGCAGTGCGAGGCCTGATGGGAACACTGAAGCTTTCTTT.

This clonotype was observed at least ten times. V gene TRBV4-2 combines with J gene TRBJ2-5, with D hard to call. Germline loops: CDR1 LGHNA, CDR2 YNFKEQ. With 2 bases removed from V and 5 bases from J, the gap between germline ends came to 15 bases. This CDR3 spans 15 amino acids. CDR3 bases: TGTGCCAGCAGCCAAATCCACGTGGTTAGGGAGACCCAGTACTTC. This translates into CASSQIHVVRETQYF.

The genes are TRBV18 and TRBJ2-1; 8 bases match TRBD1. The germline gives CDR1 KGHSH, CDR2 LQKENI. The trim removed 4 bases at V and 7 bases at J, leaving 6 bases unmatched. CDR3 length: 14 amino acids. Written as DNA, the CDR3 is TGTGCCAGCTCACACAACCAGGGGGCGAATGAGCAGTTCTTC. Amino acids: CASSHNQGANEQFF. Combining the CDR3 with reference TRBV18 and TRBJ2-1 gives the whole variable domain NAGVMQNPRHLVRRRGQEARLRCSPMKGHSHVYWYRQLPEEGLKFMVYLQKENIIDESGMPKERFSAEFPKEGPSILRIQQVVRGDSAAYFCASSHNQGANEQFFGPGTRLTVL.

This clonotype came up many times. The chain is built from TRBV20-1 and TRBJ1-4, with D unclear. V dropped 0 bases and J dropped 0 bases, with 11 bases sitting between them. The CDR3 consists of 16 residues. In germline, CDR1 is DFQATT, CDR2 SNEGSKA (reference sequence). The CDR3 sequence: CSARDLQPPTNEKLFF. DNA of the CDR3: TGCAGTGCTAGAGATCTACAGCCGCCAACTAATGAAAAACTGTTTTTT.

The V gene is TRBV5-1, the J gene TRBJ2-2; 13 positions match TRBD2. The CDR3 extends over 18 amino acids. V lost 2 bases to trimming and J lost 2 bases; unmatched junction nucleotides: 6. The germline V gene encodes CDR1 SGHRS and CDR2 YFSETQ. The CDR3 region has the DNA TGCGCCAGCAGCTTCGGACTAGCGGGAGCCTCCAACACCGGGGAGCTGTTTTTT. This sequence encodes CASSFGLAGASNTGELFF.

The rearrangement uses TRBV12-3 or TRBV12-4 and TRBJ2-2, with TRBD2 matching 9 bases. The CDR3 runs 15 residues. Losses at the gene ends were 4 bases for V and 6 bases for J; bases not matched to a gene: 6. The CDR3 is CASSSAGGSAGELFF. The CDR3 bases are TGTGCCAGCAGTTCAGCGGGAGGTAGCGCCGGGGAGCTGTTTTTT.

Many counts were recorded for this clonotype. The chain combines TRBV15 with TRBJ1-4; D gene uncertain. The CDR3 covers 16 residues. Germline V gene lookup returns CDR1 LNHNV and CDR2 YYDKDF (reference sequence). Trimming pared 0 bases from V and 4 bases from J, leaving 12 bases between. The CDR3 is CATSRDSQLVNEKLFF. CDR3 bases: TGTGCCACCAGCAGAGATTCACAGCTCGTTAATGAAAAACTGTTTTTT.